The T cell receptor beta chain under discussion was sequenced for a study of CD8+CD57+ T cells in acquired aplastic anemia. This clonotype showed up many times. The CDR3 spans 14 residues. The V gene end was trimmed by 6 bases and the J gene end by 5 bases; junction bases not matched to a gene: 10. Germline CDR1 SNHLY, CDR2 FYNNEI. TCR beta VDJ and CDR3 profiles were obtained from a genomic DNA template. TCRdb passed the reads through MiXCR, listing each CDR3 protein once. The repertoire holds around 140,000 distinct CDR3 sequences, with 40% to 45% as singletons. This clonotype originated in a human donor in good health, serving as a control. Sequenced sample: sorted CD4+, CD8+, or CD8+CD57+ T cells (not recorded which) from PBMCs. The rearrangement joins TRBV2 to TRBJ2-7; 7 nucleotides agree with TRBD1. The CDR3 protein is CASRPRQGTHEQYF. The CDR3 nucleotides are TGTGCCAGCAGACCTAGACAGGGAACCCACGAGCAGTACTTC. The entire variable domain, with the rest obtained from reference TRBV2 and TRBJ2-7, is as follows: EPEVTQTPSHQVTQMGQEVILRCVPISNHLYFYWYRQILGQKVEFLVSFYNNEISEKSEIFDDQFSVERPDGSNFTLKIRSTKLEDSAMYFCASRPRQGTHEQYFGPGTRLTVT.